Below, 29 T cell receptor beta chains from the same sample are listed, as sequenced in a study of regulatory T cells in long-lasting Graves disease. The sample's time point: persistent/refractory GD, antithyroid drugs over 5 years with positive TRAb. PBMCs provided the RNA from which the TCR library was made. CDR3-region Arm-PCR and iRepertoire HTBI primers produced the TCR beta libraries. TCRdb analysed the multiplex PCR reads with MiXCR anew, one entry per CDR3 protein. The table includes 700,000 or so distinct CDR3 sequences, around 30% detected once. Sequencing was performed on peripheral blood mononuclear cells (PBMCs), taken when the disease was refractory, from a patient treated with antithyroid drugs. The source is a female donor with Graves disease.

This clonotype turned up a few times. The CDR3 region is CSVEGQGAFYGYTF. The DNA of the CDR3 is TGCAGCGTTGAAGGACAGGGAGCGTTCTATGGCTACACCTTC. The rearrangement uses TRBV29-1 and TRBJ1-2, with 7 nucleotides matching TRBD1. The CDR3 spans 14 residues. CDR1 is SQVTM and CDR2 is ANQGSEA in the germline V gene. J was trimmed by 4 bases and V by 1 base; bases with no gene match: 6.

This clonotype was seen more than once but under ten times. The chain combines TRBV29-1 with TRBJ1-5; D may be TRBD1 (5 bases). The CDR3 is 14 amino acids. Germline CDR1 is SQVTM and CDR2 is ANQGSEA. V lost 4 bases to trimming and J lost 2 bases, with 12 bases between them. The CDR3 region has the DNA TGCAGCGTTGGCGGGGGAGGAGGCAATCAGCCCCAGCATTTT. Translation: CSVGGGGGNQPQHF.

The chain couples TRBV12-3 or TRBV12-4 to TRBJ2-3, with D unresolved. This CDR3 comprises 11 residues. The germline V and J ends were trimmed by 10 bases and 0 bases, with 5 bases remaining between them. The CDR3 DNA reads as TGTGCCATAAGGAGCACAGATACGCAGTATTTT. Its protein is CAIRSTDTQYF.

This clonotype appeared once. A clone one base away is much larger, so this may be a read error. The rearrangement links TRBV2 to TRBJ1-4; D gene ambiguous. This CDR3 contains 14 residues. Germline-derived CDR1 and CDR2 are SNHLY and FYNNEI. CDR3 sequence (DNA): TGTGCCAGCACCCACCAAGCAACTAATGAAAAACCGTTTTTT. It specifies CASTHQATNEKPFF. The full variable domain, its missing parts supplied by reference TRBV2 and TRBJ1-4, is EPEVTQTPSHQVTQMGQEVILRCVPISNHLYFYWYRQILGQKVEFLVSFYNNEISEKSEIFDDQFSVERPDGSNFTLKIRSTKLEDSAMYFCASTHQATNEKPFFGSGTQLSVL.

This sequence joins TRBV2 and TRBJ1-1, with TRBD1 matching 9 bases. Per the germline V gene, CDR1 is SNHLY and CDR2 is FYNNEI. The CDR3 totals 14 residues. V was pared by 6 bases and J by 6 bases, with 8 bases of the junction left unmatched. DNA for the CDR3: TGTGCCAGCAGGCGGGACAGGGCCCTTGCTGAAGCTTTCTTT. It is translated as CASRRDRALAEAFF.

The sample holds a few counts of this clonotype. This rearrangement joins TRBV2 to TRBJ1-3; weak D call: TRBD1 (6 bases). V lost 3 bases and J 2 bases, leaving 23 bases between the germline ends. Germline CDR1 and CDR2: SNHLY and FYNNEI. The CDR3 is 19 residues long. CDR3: CASSEFILALGATGNTIYF. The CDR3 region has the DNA TGTGCCAGCAGTGAGTTTATTCTGGCGCTGGGGGCAACTGGAAACACCATATATTTT.

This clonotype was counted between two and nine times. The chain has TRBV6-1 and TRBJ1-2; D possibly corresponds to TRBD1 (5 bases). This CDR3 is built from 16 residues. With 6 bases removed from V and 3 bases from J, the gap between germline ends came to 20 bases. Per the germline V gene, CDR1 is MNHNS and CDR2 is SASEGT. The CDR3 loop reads CASRILRDWGDYGYTF. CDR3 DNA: TGTGCCAGCAGAATCCTTCGGGATTGGGGGGACTATGGCTACACCTTC.

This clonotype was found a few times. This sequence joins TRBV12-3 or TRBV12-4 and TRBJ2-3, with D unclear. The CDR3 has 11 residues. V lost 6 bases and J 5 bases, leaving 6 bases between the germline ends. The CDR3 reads CASRHGDTQYF. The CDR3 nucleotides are TGTGCCAGCAGACATGGAGATACGCAGTATTTT.

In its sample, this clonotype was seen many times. The CDR3 loop reads CASSTLTGFSYEQYF. CDR3 DNA: TGTGCCAGCAGTACCTTGACAGGGTTCTCCTACGAGCAGTACTTC. J is TRBJ2-7 and V is TRBV12-3 or TRBV12-4; 7 bases line up with TRBD1. The CDR3 has 15 amino acids. V dropped 5 bases and J dropped 0; count of bases not matched to a gene: 7.

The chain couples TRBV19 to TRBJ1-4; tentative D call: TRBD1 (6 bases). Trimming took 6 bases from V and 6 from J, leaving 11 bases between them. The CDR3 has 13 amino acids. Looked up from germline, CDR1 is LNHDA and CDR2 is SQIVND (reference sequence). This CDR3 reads CASRYRVDEKLFF. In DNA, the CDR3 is TGTGCCAGTAGGTACAGGGTTGATGAAAAACTGTTTTTT. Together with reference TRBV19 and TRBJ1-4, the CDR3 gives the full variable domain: DGGITQSPKYLFRKEGQNVTLSCEQNLNHDAMYWYRQDPGQGLRLIYYSQIVNDFQKGDIAEGYSVSREKKESFPLTVTSAQKNPTAFYLCASRYRVDEKLFFGSGTQLSVL.

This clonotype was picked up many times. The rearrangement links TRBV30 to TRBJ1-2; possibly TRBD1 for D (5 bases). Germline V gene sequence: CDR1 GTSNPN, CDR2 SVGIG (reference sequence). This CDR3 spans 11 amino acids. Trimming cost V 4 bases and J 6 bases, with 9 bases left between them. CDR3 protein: CAWIATDGYTF. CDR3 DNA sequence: TGTGCCTGGATCGCGACAGATGGCTACACCTTC.

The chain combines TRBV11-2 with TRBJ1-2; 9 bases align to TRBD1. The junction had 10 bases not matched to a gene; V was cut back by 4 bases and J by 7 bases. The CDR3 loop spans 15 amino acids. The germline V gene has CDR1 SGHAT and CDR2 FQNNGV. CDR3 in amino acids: CASSSGRGQGGGYTF. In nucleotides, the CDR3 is TGTGCCAGCAGCTCCGGGCGGGGACAGGGAGGTGGCTACACCTTC.

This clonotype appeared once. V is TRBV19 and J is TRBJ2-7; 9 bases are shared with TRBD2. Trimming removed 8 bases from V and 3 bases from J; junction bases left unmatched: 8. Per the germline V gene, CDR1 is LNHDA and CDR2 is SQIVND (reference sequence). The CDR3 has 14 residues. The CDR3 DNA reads TGTGCCAGTTCAAGCGGGAGGAGTTACTACGAGCAGTACTTC. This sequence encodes CASSSGRSYYEQYF.

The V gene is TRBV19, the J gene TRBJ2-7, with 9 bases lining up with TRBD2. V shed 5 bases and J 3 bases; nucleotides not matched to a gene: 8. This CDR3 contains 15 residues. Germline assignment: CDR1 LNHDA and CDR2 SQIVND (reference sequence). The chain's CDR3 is CASSPGSGSFYEQYF. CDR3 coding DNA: TGTGCCAGTAGTCCCGGTAGCGGGAGTTTCTACGAGCAGTACTTC.

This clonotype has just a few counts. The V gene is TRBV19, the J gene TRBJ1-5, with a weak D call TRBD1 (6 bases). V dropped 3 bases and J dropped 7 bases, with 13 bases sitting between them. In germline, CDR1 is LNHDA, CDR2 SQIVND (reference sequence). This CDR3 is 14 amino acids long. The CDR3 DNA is TGTGCCAGTAGTATCCGATACAGGGACCAGCCCCAGCATTTT. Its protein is CASSIRYRDQPQHF.

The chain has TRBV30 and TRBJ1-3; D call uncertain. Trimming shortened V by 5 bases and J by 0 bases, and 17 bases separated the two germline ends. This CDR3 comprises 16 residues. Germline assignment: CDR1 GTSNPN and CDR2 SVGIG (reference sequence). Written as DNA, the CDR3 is TGTGCCTGGTCGTTAGGACTTGCAAGCTCTGGAAACACCATATATTTT. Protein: CAWSLGLASSGNTIYF.

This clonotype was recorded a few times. The CDR3 region is CASSSRTGLRTEAFF. CDR3 nucleotides: TGTGCCAGCAGCTCGAGGACAGGGCTCCGCACTGAAGCTTTCTTT. The chain recombines TRBV7-9 with TRBJ1-1; 8 bases fit TRBD1. The CDR3 extends over 15 amino acids. CDR1 is SEHNR and CDR2 is FQNEAQ in the germline V gene (reference sequence). V dropped 4 bases and J dropped 4; count of bases not matched to a gene: 8.

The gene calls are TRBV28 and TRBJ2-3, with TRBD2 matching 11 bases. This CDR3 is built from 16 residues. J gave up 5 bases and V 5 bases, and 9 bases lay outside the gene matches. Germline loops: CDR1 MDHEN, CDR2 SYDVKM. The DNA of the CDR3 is TGTGCCAGCAGTGGCTTACTAGCGGGAGAACAAGATACGCAGTATTTT. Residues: CASSGLLAGEQDTQYF.

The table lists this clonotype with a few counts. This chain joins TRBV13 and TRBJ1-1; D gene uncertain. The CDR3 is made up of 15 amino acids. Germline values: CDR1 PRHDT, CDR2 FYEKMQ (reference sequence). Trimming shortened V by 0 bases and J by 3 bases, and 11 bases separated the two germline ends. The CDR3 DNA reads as TGTGCCAGCAGCTTAGGTGAAGATTACTACACTGAAGCTTTCTTT. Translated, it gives CASSLGEDYYTEAFF.

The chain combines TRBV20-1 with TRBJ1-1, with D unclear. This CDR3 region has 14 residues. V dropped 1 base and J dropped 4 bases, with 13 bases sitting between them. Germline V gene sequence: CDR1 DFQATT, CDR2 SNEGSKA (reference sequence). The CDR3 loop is CSARGLALGTEAFF. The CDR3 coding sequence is TGCAGTGCTAGAGGACTTGCCCTCGGCACTGAAGCTTTCTTT.

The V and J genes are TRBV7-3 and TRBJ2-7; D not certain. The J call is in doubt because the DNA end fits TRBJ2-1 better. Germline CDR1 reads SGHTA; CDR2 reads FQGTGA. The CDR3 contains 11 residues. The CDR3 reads CASSLAGEQFF. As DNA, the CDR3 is TGTGCCAGCAGCTTAGCAGGAGAGCAGTTCTTC.

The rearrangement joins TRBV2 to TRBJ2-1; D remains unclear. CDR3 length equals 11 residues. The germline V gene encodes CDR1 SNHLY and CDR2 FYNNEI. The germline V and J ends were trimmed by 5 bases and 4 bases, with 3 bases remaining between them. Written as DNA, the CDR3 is TGTGCCAGCAGTCCATACAATGAGCAGTTCTTC. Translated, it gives CASSPYNEQFF. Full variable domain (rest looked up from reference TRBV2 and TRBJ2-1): EPEVTQTPSHQVTQMGQEVILRCVPISNHLYFYWYRQILGQKVEFLVSFYNNEISEKSEIFDDQFSVERPDGSNFTLKIRSTKLEDSAMYFCASSPYNEQFFGPGTRLTVL.

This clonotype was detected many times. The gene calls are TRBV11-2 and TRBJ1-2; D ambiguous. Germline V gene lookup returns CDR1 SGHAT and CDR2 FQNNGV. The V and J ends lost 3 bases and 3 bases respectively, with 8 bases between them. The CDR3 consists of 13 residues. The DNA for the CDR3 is TGTGCCAGCAGCTTGACGGATTACTATGGCTACACCTTC. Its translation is CASSLTDYYGYTF.

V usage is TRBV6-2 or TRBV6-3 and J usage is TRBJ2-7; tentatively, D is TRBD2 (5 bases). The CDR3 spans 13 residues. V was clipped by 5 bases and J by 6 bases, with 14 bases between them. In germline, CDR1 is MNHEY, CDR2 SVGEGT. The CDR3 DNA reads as TGTGCCAGCAGTCAACCCATCGCGGGCGAGCAGTACTTC. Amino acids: CASSQPIAGEQYF.

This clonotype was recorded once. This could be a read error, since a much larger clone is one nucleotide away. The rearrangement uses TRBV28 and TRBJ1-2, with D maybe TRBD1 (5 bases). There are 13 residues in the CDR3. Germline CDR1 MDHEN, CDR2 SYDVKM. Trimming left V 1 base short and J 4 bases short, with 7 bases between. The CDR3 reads CASSLLGPYGYTF. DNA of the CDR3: TGTGCCAGCAGTTTATTGGGGCCCTATGGCTACACCTTC.

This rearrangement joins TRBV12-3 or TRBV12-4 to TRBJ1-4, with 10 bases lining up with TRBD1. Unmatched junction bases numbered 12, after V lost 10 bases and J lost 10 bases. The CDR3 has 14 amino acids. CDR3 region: CATRRGQGEGKLFF. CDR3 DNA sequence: TGTGCCACCAGAAGAGGACAGGGGGAGGGAAAACTGTTTTTT.

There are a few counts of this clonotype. DNA of the CDR3: TGTGCCAGCAGTTTGGTCTCAAGCTCCTACAATGAGCAGTTCTTC. Translated: CASSLVSSSYNEQFF. This chain connects TRBV28 to TRBJ2-1; no clear D gene. The CDR3 runs 15 residues. Germline V gene sequence: CDR1 MDHEN, CDR2 SYDVKM. The V end was cut by 3 bases, the J end by 0 bases, with 9 bases between.

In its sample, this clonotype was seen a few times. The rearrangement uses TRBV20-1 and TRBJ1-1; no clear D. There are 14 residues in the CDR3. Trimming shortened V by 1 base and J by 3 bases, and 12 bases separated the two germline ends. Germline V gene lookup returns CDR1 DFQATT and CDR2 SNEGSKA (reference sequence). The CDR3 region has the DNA TGCAGTGCTAGAGGACTGGGAGAGGACACTGAAGCTTTCTTT. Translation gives CSARGLGEDTEAFF.

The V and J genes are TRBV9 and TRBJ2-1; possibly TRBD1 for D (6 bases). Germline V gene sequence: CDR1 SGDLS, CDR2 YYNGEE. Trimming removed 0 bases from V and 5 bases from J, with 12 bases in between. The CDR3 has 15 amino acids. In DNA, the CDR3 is TGTGCCAGCAGCGTAGTGCCAGGGGCTAACAATGAGCAGTTCTTC. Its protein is CASSVVPGANNEQFF.